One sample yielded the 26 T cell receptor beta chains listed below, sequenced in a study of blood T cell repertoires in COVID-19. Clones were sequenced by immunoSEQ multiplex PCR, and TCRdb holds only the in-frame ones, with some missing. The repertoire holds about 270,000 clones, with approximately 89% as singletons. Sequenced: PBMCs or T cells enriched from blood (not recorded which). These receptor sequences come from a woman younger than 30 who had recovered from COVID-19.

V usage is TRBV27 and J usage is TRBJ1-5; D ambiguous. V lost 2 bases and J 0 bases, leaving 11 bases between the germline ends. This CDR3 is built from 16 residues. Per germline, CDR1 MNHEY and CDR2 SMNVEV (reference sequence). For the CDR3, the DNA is TGTGCCAGCAGTTTACAACACAGTGATAGCAATCAGCCCCAGCATTTT. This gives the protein CASSLQHSDSNQPQHF.

The CDR3 here is CAFRYGNTIYF. As DNA, the CDR3 is TGTGCCTTCAGATATGGAAACACCATATATTTT. The chain employs TRBV30 and TRBJ1-3; D not certain. CDR3 length: 11 amino acids. Trimming shortened V by 7 bases and J by 3 bases, and 7 bases separated the two germline ends. CDR1 is GTSNPN and CDR2 is SVGIG in the germline V gene (reference sequence). The whole variable domain, remainder taken from reference TRBV30 and TRBJ1-3, is SQTIHQWPATLVQPVGSPLSLECTVEGTSNPNLYWYRQAAGRGLQLLFYSVGIGQISSEVPQNLSASRPQDRQFILSSKKLLLSDSGFYLCAFRYGNTIYFGEGSWLTVV.

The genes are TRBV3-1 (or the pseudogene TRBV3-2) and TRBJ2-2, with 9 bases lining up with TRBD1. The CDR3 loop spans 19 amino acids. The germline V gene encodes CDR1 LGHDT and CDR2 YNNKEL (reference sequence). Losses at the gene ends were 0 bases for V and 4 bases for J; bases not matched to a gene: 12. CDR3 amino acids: CASSQDLGDRVPFTGELFF. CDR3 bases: TGTGCCAGCAGCCAAGATCTCGGGGACAGGGTCCCTTTCACCGGGGAGCTGTTTTTT.

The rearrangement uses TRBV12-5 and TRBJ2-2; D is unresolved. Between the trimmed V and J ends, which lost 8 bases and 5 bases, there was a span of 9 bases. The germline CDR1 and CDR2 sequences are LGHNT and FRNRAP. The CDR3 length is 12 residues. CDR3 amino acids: CASQTLTGELFF. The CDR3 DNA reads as TGTGCTAGTCAGACTCTTACCGGGGAGCTGTTTTTT.

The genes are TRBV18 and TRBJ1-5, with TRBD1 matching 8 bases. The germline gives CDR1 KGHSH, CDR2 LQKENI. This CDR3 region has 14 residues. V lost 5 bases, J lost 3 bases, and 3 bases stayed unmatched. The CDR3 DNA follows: TGTGCCAGCTCAAAGACAGGGGACAATCAGCCCCAGCATTTT. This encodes CASSKTGDNQPQHF.

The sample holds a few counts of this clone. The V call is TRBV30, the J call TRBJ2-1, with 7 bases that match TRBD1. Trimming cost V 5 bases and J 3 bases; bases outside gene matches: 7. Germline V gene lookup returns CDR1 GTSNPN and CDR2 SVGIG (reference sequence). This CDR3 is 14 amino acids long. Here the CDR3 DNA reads TGTGCCTGGGCAACAGGGGTGGACTACAATGAGCAGTTCTTC. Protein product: CAWATGVDYNEQFF.

This chain's CDR3 is CASSQGTIPYNEQFF. The DNA of the CDR3 is TGTGCCAGCAGCCAAGGGACTATCCCTTACAATGAGCAGTTCTTC. The chain couples TRBV3-1 (or the pseudogene TRBV3-2) to TRBJ2-1, with a weak D call TRBD2 (6 bases). Deletions cut 1 base from V and 4 bases from J, with 11 bases between. CDR1 and CDR2 from the germline V gene are LGHDT and YNNKEL (reference sequence). This CDR3 region has 15 residues.

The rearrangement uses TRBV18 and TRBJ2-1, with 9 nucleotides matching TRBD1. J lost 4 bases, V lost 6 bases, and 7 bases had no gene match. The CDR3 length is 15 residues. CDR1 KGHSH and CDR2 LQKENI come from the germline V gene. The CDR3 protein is CASSHGTGLYNEQFF. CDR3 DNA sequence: TGTGCCAGCTCCCACGGGACAGGGCTTTACAATGAGCAGTTCTTC.

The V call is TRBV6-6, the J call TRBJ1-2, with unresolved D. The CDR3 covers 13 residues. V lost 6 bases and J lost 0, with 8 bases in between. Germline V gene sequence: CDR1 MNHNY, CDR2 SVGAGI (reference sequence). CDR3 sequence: CASSLSTNYGYTF. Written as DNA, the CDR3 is TGTGCCAGCAGCCTATCTACTAACTATGGCTACACCTTC.

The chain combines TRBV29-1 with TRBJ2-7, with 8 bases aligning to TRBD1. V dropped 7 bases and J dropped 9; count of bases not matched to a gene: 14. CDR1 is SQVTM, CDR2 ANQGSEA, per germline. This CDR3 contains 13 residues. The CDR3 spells CSGQSPGQGGQYF. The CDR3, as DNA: TGCAGCGGACAATCCCCCGGACAGGGAGGGCAGTACTTC.

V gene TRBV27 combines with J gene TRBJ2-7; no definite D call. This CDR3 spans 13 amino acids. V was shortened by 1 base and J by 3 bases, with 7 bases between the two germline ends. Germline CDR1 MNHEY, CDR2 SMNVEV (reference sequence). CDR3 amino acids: CASSLYPLYEQYF. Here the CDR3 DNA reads TGTGCCAGCAGTTTATATCCCCTCTACGAGCAGTACTTC.

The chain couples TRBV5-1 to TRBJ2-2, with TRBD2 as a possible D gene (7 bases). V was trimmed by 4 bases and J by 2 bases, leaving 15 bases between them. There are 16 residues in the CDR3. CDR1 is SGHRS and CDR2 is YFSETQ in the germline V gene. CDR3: CASSAGGGSNTGELFF. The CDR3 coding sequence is TGCGCCAGCAGCGCTGGGGGGGGCTCTAACACCGGGGAGCTGTTTTTT.

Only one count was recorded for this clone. CDR3 loop: CASSDSNSPLHF. The CDR3 DNA reads TGCGCCAGCAGTGATAGTAATTCACCCCTCCACTTT. The rearrangement joins TRBV10-1 to TRBJ1-6; D not resolved. Germline lookup yields CDR1 WNHNN and CDR2 SYGVQD (reference sequence). Trimming removed 3 bases at V and 6 bases at J, with 3 bases between. This CDR3 has 12 amino acids.

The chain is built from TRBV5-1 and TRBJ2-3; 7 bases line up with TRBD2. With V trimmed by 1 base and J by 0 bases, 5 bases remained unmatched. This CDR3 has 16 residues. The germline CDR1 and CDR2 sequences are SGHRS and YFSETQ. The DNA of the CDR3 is TGCGCCAGCAGCTTGAACGACGGGGGGAGCACAGATACGCAGTATTTT. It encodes CASSLNDGGSTDTQYF.

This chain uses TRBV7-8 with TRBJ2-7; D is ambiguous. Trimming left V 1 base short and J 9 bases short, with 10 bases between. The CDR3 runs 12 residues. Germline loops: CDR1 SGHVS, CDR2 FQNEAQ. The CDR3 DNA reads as TGTGCCAGCAGCTTAGGTCCCGTCGGGCAGTACTTC. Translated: CASSLGPVGQYF.

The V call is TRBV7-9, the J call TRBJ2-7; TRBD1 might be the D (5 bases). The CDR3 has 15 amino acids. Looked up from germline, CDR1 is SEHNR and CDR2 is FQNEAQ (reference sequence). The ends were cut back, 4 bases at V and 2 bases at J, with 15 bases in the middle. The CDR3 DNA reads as TGTGCCAGCAGCTCCCATTTGGCAGGGCCCTACGAGCAGTACTTC. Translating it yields CASSSHLAGPYEQYF.

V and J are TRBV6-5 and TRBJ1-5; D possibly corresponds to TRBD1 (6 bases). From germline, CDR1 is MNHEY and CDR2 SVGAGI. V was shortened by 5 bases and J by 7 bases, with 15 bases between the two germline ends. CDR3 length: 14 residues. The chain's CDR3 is CASSQQGRSQPQHF. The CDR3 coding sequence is TGTGCCAGCAGTCAACAGGGAAGGAGCCAGCCCCAGCATTTT.

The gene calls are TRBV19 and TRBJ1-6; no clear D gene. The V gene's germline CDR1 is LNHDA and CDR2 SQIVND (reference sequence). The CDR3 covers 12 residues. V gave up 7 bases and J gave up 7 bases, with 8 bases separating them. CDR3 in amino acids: CASKTGNSPLHF. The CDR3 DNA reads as TGTGCCAGTAAGACGGGAAATTCACCCCTCCACTTT.

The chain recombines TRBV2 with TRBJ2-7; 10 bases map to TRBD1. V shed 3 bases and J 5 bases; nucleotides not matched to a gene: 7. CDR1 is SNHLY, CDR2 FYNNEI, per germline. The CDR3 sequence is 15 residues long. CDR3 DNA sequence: TGTGCCAGCAGTGACCTTCGGGACAGGGGCCACGAGCAGTACTTC. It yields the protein CASSDLRDRGHEQYF.

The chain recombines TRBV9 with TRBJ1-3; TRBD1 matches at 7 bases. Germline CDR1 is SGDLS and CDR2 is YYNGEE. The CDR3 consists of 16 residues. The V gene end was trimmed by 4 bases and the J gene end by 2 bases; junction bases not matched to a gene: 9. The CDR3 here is CASSSPGQQTGNTIYF. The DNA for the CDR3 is TGTGCCAGCAGCTCCCCGGGACAGCAAACTGGAAACACCATATATTTT.

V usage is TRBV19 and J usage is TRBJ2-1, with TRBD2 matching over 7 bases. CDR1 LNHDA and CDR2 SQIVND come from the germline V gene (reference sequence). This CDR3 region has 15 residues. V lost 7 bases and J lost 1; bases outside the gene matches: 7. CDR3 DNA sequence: TGTGCCAGTAACGGGGAGGGGAAGTCCTACAATGAGCAGTTCTTC. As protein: CASNGEGKSYNEQFF.

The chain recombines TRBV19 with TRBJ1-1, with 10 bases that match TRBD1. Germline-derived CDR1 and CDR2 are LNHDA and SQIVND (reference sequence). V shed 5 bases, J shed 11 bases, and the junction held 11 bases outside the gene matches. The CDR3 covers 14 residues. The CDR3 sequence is CASSPTAGTGAAFF. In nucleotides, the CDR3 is TGTGCCAGTAGTCCAACCGCCGGGACAGGGGCTGCTTTCTTT.

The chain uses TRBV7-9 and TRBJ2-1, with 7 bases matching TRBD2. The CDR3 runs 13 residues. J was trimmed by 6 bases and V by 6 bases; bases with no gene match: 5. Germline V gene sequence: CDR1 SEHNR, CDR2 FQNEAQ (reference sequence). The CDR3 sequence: CASRSGRVNEQFF. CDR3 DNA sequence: TGTGCCAGCAGGTCAGGGAGGGTCAATGAGCAGTTCTTC.

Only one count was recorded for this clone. The CDR3 DNA reads TGCGCCAGCAGCTTGGAAGGGGGAACGATGAACACTGAAGCTTTCTTT. It yields the protein CASSLEGGTMNTEAFF. The chain joins TRBV5-1 to TRBJ1-1, with D possibly TRBD1 on 6 matching bases. There are 16 residues in the CDR3. Germline lookup yields CDR1 SGHRS and CDR2 YFSETQ. V dropped 0 bases and J dropped 0 bases, with 12 bases sitting between them.

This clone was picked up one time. In DNA, the CDR3 is TGCGCCAGCAGACAGACAGGGGCGAACACTGAAGCTTTCTTT. This sequence encodes CASRQTGANTEAFF. V gene TRBV4-3 combines with J gene TRBJ1-1; TRBD1 agrees at 8 bases. With 6 bases clipped from V and 1 base from J, the junction kept 4 bases outside the gene matches. This CDR3 has 14 residues. The germline V gene has CDR1 LGHNA and CDR2 YSLEER.

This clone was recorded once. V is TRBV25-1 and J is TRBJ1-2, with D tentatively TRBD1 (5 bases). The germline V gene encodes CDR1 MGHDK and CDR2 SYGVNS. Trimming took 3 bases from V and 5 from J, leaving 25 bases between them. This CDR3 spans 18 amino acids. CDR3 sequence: CASSDPTREDPKGYGYTF. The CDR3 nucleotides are TGTGCCAGCAGTGACCCAACAAGGGAGGACCCTAAGGGGTATGGCTACACCTTC.